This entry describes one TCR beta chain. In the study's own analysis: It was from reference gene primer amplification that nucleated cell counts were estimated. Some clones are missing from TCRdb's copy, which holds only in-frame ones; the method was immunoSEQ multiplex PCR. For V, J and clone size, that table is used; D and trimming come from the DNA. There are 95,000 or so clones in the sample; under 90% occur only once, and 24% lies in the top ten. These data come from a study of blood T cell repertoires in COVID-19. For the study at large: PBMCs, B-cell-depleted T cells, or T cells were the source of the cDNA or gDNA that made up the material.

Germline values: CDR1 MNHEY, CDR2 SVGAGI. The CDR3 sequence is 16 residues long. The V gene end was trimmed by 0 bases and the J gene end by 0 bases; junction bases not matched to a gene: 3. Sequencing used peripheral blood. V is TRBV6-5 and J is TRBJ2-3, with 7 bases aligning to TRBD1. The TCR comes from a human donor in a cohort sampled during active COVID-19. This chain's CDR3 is CASSYSWTGSTDTQYF. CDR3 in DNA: TGTGCCAGCAGTTACTCCTGGACAGGTAGCACAGATACGCAGTATTTT.